What follows are 5 T cell receptor beta chains derived from one specimen sequenced in a study of blood T cell repertoires in COVID-19. This table comes from immunoSEQ multiplex PCR, and its TCRdb copy is limited to in-frame clones, with some not included. The sample consists of some 200,000 clones, roughly 79% of them appearing once. Sample: peripheral blood. These receptors all come from an older woman with acute or convalescent COVID-19.

This clone has more than one count but fewer than ten. This sequence joins TRBV28 and TRBJ2-7; tentatively, D is TRBD2 (6 bases). The CDR3 is 15 residues long. Between the trimmed V and J ends, which lost 1 base and 1 base, there was a span of 11 bases. Per the germline V gene, CDR1 is MDHEN and CDR2 is SYDVKM. The CDR3 spells CASSLSTGGSYEQYF. The CDR3 bases are TGTGCCAGCAGTTTATCAACCGGGGGATCCTACGAGCAGTACTTC.

V is TRBV5-5 and J is TRBJ2-2; possibly TRBD1 for D (6 bases). Between the trimmed V and J ends, which lost 5 bases and 3 bases, there was a span of 11 bases. This CDR3 contains 14 residues. CDR1 and CDR2 from the germline V gene are SGHKS and YYEKEE (reference sequence). CDR3 nucleotides: TGTGCCAGCAGTTGGGACACACACACCGGGGAGCTGTTTTTT. Its translation: CASSWDTHTGELFF. Full variable domain (remainder filled in from reference TRBV5-5 and TRBJ2-2): DAGVTQSPTHLIKTRGQQVTLRCSPISGHKSVSWYQQVLGQGPQFIFQYYEKEERGRGNFPDRFSARQFPNYSSELNVNALLLGDSALYLCASSWDTHTGELFFGEGSRLTVL.

The rearrangement joins TRBV15 to TRBJ1-6; D is unresolved. CDR1 and CDR2 from the germline V gene are LNHNV and YYDKDF (reference sequence). The CDR3 has 15 amino acids. V lost 0 bases and J lost 10, with 13 bases in between. CDR3 in DNA: TGTGCCACCAGCAGAGATAGGCTGGCGGGGTCACCCCTCCACTTT. It is translated as CATSRDRLAGSPLHF. Drawing the rest from reference TRBV15 and TRBJ1-6, the complete variable domain is DAMVIQNPRYQVTQFGKPVTLSCSQTLNHNVMYWYQQKSSQAPKLLFHYYDKDFNNEADTPDNFQSRRPNTSFCFLDIRSPGLGDTAMYLCATSRDRLAGSPLHFGNGTRLTVT.

The table lists this clone with a few counts. The chain links TRBV4-2 to TRBJ2-7; weak D call: TRBD1 (5 bases). The germline gives CDR1 LGHNA, CDR2 YNFKEQ. This CDR3 comprises 15 residues. Deletions cut 0 bases from V and 2 bases from J, with 11 bases between. CDR3 in amino acids: CASSQDRGETYEQYF. For the CDR3, the DNA is TGTGCCAGCAGCCAAGATAGGGGCGAAACCTACGAGCAGTACTTC.

The chain uses TRBV3-1 (or the pseudogene TRBV3-2) and TRBJ2-7, with 8 bases identical to TRBD2. CDR1 and CDR2 from the germline V gene are LGHDT and YNNKEL (reference sequence). V dropped 1 base and J dropped 5; count of bases not matched to a gene: 13. This CDR3 region has 17 residues. This CDR3 is CASSQVSSGSLKNEQYF. The CDR3 bases are TGTGCCAGCAGCCAAGTATCGAGCGGGAGCCTTAAGAACGAGCAGTACTTC.